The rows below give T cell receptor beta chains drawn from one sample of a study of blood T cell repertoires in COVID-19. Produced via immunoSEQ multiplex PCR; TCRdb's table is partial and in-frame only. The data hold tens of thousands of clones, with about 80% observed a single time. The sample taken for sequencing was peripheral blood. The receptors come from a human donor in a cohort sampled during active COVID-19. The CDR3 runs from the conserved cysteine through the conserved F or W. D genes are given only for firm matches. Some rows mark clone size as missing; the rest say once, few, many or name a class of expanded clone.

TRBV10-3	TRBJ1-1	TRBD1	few	CAIRRTGEDTEAFF	TGTGCCATCAGACGAACAGGGGAGGACACTGAAGCTTTCTTT
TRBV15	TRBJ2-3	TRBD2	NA	CATSRVRSGGTDTQYF	TGTGCCACCAGCAGAGTTAGAAGCGGGGGTACAGATACGCAGTATTTT
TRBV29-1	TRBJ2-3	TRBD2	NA	CSVEGGTSRPDTQYF	TGCAGCGTTGAAGGGGGGACTAGCCGGCCAGATACGCAGTATTTT
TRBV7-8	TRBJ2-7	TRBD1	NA	CASSPTGASYEQYF	TGTGCCAGCAGCCCGACAGGGGCGTCCTACGAGCAGTACTTC
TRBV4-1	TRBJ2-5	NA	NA	CASSLIGGRGETQYF	TGCGCCAGCAGCCTAATCGGGGGTAGGGGAGAGACCCAGTACTTC
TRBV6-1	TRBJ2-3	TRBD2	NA	CASSAYWRAGGPADTQYF	TGTGCCAGCAGTGCCTACTGGAGGGCGGGAGGGCCAGCAGATACGCAGTATTTT
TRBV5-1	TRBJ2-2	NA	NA	CASSLDGQRNTGELFF	TGCGCCAGCAGCTTGGACGGACAGAGGAACACCGGGGAGCTGTTTTTT
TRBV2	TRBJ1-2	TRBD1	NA	CASTRDSFNYGYTF	TGTGCCAGCACCCGGGACAGTTTTAACTATGGCTACACCTTC
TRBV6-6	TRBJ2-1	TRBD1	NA	CASSAGQGVDNEQFF	TGTGCCAGCAGTGCTGGACAGGGGGTGGACAATGAGCAGTTCTTC
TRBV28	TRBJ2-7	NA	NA	CASSLMAGAAYEQYF	TGTGCCAGCAGTTTAATGGCGGGGGCAGCCTACGAGCAGTACTTC